This TCR beta chain comes out of a study of cytomegalovirus exposure and HLA in healthy donors. Amplification used 60 Vbeta primers and 13 Jbeta primers. Some clones are missing from TCRdb's copy, which holds only in-frame ones; the method was immunoSEQ multiplex PCR. Of 90,000 to 120,000 clones in the sample, 65% to 85% were seen once. V was clipped by 0 bases and J by 2 bases; unmatched bases: 5. The CDR3 loop spans 16 amino acids. From germline, CDR1 is LGHNA and CDR2 YSLEER. The table lists this clone with a few counts. The sequencing sample was made of PBMCs. The chain uses TRBV4-3 and TRBJ2-7, with 9 bases matching TRBD2. The receptor was derived from a man aged 18 to 30 in good health and CMV-seronegative. The DNA for the CDR3 is TGCGCCAGCAGCCAAGATCGGCTAGCGGGGACCTACGAGCAGTACTTC. Its protein is CASSQDRLAGTYEQYF.